This TCR beta chain was recovered during a study of CD8 T cells in ankylosing spondylitis. Whole-study findings and limits: A TCR beta motif made of under 10 highly homologous variants seemed typical of ankylosing spondylitis blood. Disease-linked clones reportedly concentrated significantly in matched ankylosing spondylitis synovial fluid. There were earlier reports of some motif variants in reactive arthritis synovial fluid and blood.

This clonotype was seen repeatedly, ten times or more. Its specificity is not known. The TCR beta libraries were generated through quantitative 5'-RACE incorporating molecular barcodes. TCRdb reprocessed the 5' RACE reads via MiXCR and lists one record per CDR3 protein. Altogether just under 95,000 distinct CDR3 sequences are present, roughly 9.6% being singletons, with the ten largest covering about 4.6%. Losses at the gene ends were 1 base for V and 2 bases for J; bases not matched to a gene: 1. The CDR3 runs to 14 residues. Sequenced sample: blood, either unsorted or a sorted T cell fraction (not recorded which). The receptor's source is a male donor with ankylosing spondylitis or in good health (not recorded which). The chain carries TRBV12-3 or TRBV12-4 and TRBJ1-1; the match to TRBD1 covers 7 bases. The CDR3 region is CASSLDRGNTEAFF. The CDR3 DNA reads TGTGCCAGCAGTTTAGACAGGGGTAACACTGAAGCTTTCTTT.